This T cell receptor (beta chain) was observed in a study of early T cells in non-severe SARS-CoV-2 infection. This clonotype was detected many times. From the 5' RACE reads, TCRdb called clonotypes with MiXCR, one entry per CDR3 protein. The data show roughly 34,000 distinct CDR3 sequences, about 4.3% seen once. This CDR3 region has 14 residues. The V end was cut by 0 bases, the J end by 4 bases, with 9 bases between. Germline-derived CDR1 and CDR2 are SGHRS and YFSETQ. The source of this sequence is an adult who was a healthcare worker with PCR-confirmed SARS-CoV-2 infection or an uninfected control (not recorded which). The sequencing input was whole blood. This sequence joins TRBV5-1 and TRBJ2-3, with D tentatively TRBD2 (5 bases). The CDR3: CASSLVASPDTQYF. Here the CDR3 DNA reads TGCGCCAGCAGCTTGGTTGCTAGCCCAGATACGCAGTATTTT.